This TCR beta chain stems from a study of blood T cell repertoires in COVID-19. V shed 1 base and J shed 1 base, with 16 bases lying between them. This CDR3 is built from 17 residues. Germline CDR1 is MDHEN and CDR2 is SYDVKM. Profiling relied on immunoSEQ multiplex PCR, and the TCRdb table lists in-frame clones only, not all of them. The sample includes approximately 57,000 clones, about 86% of them seen just once. The sample comprised peripheral blood. The chain links TRBV28 to TRBJ1-1, with D maybe TRBD1 (5 bases). This TCR was sampled from a man aged 50 to 60 with acute or convalescent COVID-19. The CDR3 reads CASSLFGGIGQNTEAFF. CDR3 coding DNA: TGTGCCAGCAGTTTATTTGGGGGGATCGGCCAGAACACTGAAGCTTTCTTT. The full variable domain, with the rest looked up from reference TRBV28 and TRBJ1-1, is DVKVTQSSRYLVKRTGEKVFLECVQDMDHENMFWYRQDPGLGLRLIYFSYDVKMKEKGDIPEGYSVSREKKERFSLILESASTNQTSMYLCASSLFGGIGQNTEAFFGQGTRLTVV.